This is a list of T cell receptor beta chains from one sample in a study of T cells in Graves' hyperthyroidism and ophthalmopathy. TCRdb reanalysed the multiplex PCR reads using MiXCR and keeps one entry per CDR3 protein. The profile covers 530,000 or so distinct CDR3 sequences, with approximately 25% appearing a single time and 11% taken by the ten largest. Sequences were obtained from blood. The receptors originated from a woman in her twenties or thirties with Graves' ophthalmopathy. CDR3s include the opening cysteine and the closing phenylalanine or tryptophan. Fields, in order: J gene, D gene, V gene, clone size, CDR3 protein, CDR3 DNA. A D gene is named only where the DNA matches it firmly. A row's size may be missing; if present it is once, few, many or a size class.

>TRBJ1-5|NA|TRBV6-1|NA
CASIQQPQSNQPQHF
TGTGCCAGCATCCAACAGCCCCAGAGCAATCAGCCCCAGCATTTT
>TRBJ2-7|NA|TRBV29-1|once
CSVGGGQTYEQYF
TGCAGCGTTGGCGGTGGACAGACCTACGAGCAGTACTTC
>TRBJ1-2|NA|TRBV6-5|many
CASSSEGRPYGYTF
TGTGCCAGCAGTTCGGAGGGGCGCCCCTATGGCTACACCTTC
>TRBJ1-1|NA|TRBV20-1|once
CSAPTRAATEAFF
TGCAGTGCCCCAACCAGGGCTGCCACTGAAGCTTTCTTT
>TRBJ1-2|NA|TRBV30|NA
CAWSVLEGYTF
TGTGCCTGGAGTGTACTCGAAGGCTACACCTTC
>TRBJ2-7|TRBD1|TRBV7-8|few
CASSLGRGQRNMEQYF
TGTGCCAGCAGCTTGGGCAGGGGACAGCGCAATATGGAGCAGTACTTC
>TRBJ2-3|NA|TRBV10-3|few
CAIKADTDTQYF
TGTGCCATCAAAGCGGATACAGATACGCAGTATTTT
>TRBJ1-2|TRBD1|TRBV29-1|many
CSVGQGRVDGYTF
TGCAGCGTAGGACAGGGGAGAGTGGATGGCTACACCTTC
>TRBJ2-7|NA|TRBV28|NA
CASSLRGRGEQYF
TGTGCCAGCAGTTTAAGGGGTCGGGGCGAGCAGTACTTC
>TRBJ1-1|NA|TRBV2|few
CASSESLAPVSGTEAFF
TGTGCCAGCAGTGAAAGTTTAGCCCCGGTTTCGGGCACTGAAGCTTTCTTT
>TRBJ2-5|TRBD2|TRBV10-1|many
CASSDALAELYHGGTQYF
TGCGCCAGCAGTGATGCCCTAGCGGAGCTGTATCATGGGGGGACCCAGTACTTC
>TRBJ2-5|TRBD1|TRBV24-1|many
CATSDWGQGVVQETQYF
TGTGCCACCAGTGATTGGGGACAGGGGGTTGTTCAAGAGACCCAGTACTTC
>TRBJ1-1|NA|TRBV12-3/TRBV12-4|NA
CAVGENTEAFF
TGTGCCGTGGGGGAAAACACTGAAGCTTTCTTT
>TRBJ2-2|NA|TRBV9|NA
CASSAWEGVFVTGELFF
TGTGCCAGCAGCGCTTGGGAGGGGGTGTTTGTTACCGGGGAGCTGTTTTTT
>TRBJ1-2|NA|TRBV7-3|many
CASSSTGRRLDYGYTF
TGTGCCAGCAGCTCAACGGGGAGGAGGTTGGACTATGGCTACACCTTC
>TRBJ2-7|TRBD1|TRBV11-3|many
CASSLKPRDRETYEQYF
TGTGCCAGCAGCTTAAAGCCCAGAGACAGGGAGACCTACGAGCAGTACTTC
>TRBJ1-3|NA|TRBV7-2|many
CASSLAGGSSGNTIYF
TGTGCCAGCAGCTTAGCGGGCGGAAGCTCTGGAAACACCATATATTTT
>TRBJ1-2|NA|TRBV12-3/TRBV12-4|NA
CASRSRTRYGYTF
TGTGCCAGCAGAAGCAGGACTCGGTATGGCTACACCTTC
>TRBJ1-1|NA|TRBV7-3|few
CASSRSGYTEAFF
TGTGCCAGCAGCCGGTCGGGGTACACTGAAGCTTTCTTT
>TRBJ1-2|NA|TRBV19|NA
CASRHRAQSGGVYGYTF
TGTGCCAGTAGGCACCGGGCCCAGTCCGGGGGCGTCTATGGCTACACCTTC
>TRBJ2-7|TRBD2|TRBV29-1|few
CSVGENLEGWASGRYEQYF
TGCAGCGTGGGGGAGAATTTAGAAGGTTGGGCTAGCGGGAGGTACGAGCAGTACTTC
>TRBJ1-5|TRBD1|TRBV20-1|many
CSADTGGAGVGQPQHF
TGCAGTGCTGACACAGGGGGCGCAGGGGTCGGTCAGCCCCAGCATTTT
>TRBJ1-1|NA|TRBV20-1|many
CSGVGRNTEAFF
TGCAGCGGTGTGGGGAGGAACACTGAAGCTTTCTTT
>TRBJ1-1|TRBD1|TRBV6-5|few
CASSYLQGMGTEAFF
TGTGCCAGCAGTTACCTACAGGGGATGGGCACTGAAGCTTTCTTT
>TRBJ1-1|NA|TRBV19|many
CASSIAQTALNTEAFF
TGTGCCAGTAGTATAGCCCAGACAGCTCTGAACACTGAAGCTTTCTTT
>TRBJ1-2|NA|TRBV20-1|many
CSASGGSYGYTF
TGCAGTGCTAGCGGGGGTAGCTATGGCTACACCTTC
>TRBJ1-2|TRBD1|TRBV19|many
CASSRGADRDGYTF
TGTGCCAGTAGCCGCGGGGCGGACAGGGATGGCTACACCTTC
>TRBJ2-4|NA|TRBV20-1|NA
CSARGEIAKNIQYF
TGCAGTGCTAGGGGTGAGATAGCCAAAAACATTCAGTACTTC
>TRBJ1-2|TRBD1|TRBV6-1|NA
CASKTGGNYGYTF
TGTGCCAGCAAAACAGGGGGAAACTATGGCTACACCTTC
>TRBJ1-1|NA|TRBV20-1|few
CSAEYLNTEAFF
TGCAGTGCCGAATACTTGAACACTGAAGCTTTCTTT
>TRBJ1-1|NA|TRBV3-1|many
CASSPRGGGEAFF
TGTGCCAGCAGCCCGAGGGGAGGGGGTGAAGCTTTCTTT
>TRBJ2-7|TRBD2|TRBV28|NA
CASSLWSAGTYEQYF
TGTGCCAGCAGTTTATGGTCAGCGGGGACCTACGAGCAGTACTTC
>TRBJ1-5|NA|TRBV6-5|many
CASSPEPNMSNQPQHF
TGTGCCAGCAGTCCAGAACCCAATATGAGCAATCAGCCCCAGCATTTT
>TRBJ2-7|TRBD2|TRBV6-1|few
CASSETSGVRF
TGTGCCAGCAGTGAAACTAGCGGGGTCCGATTC
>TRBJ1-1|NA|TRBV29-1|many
CSVVQGREAFF
TGCAGCGTTGTACAGGGCAGGGAAGCTTTCTTT
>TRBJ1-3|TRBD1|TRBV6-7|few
CASSYLPKDRNSGNTIYF
TGTGCCAGCAGTTACCTACCGAAGGACAGGAACTCTGGAAACACCATATATTTT
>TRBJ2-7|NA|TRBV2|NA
CASSEQYEQYF
TGTGCCAGCAGTGAACAATACGAGCAGTACTTC
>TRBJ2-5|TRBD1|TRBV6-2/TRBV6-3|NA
CASSQEGAFQETQYF
TGTGCCAGCAGCCAAGAGGGGGCCTTTCAAGAGACCCAGTACTTC
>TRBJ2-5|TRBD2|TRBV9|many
CASSVGASGEETQYF
TGTGCCAGCAGCGTAGGGGCTAGCGGGGAAGAGACCCAGTACTTC
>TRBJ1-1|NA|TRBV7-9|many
CASSSDTLNTEAFF
TGTGCCAGCAGCTCGGACACCCTGAACACTGAAGCTTTCTTT
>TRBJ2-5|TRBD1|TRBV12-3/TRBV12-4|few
CACSPTGQGGETKYF
TGTGCCTGCAGCCCTACGGGACAGGGAGGGGAGACCAAGTACTTC
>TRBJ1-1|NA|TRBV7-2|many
CASSLTYEAFF
TGTGCCAGCAGTTTGACTTATGAAGCTTTCTTT
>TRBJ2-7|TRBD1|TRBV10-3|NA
CAISARDRVDEQYF
TGTGCCATCAGTGCCCGGGACAGGGTGGACGAGCAGTACTTC
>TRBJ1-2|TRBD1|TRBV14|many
CASAEDRGYGYTF
TGTGCCAGCGCCGAGGACAGGGGCTATGGCTACACCTTC
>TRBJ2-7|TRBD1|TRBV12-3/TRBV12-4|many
CASSPAPGTGTYEQYF
TGTGCCAGCAGTCCTGCCCCCGGGACAGGGACCTACGAGCAGTACTTC
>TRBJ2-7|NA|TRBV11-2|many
CASSFSYEQYF
TGTGCCAGCAGCTTTTCGTACGAGCAGTACTTC
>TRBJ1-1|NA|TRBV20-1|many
CSASPPFGQSTLNTEAFF
TGCAGTGCTAGTCCGCCATTCGGACAGAGCACGTTGAACACTGAAGCTTTCTTT
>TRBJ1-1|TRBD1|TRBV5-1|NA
CASNSQQGGSTEAFF
TGCGCCAGCAACTCCCAACAGGGGGGATCGACTGAAGCTTTCTTT
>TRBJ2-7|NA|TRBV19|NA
CASSIRGYEQYF
TGTGCCAGTAGTATAAGGGGTTACGAGCAGTACTTC
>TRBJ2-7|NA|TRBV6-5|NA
CASSYDSYSSYEQYF
TGTGCCAGCAGTTACGACAGCTACTCCTCCTACGAGCAGTACTTC
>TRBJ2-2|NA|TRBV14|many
CASSQVRQGLGELFF
TGTGCCAGCAGCCAAGTGAGGCAGGGCCTCGGGGAGCTGTTTTTT